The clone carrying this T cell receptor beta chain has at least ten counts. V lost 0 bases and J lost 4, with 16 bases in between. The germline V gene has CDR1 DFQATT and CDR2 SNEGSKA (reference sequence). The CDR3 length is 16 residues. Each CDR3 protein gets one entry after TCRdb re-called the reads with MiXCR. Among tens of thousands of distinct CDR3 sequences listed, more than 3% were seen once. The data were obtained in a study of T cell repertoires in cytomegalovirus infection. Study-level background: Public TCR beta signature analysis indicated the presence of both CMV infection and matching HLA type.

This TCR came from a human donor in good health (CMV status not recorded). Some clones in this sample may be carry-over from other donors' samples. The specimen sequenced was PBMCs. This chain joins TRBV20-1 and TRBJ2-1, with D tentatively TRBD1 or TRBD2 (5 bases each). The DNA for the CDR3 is TGCAGTGCTAGAGATCCTGCCGGGACGGATTACAATGAGCAGTTCTTC. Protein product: CSARDPAGTDYNEQFF.